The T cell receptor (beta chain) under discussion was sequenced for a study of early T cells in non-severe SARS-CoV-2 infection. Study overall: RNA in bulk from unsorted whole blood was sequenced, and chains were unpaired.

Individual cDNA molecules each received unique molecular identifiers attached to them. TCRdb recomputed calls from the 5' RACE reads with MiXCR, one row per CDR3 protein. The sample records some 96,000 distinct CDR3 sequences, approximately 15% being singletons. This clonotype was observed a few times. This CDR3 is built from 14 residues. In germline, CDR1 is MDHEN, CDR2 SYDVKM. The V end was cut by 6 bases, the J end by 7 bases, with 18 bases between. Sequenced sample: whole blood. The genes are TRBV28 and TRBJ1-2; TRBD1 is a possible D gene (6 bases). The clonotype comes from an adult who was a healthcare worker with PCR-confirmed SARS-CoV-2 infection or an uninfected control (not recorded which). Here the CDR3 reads CASSRRGRGIGYTF. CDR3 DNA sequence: TGTGCCAGCAGCCGGCGTGGGAGGGGGATTGGCTACACCTTC.